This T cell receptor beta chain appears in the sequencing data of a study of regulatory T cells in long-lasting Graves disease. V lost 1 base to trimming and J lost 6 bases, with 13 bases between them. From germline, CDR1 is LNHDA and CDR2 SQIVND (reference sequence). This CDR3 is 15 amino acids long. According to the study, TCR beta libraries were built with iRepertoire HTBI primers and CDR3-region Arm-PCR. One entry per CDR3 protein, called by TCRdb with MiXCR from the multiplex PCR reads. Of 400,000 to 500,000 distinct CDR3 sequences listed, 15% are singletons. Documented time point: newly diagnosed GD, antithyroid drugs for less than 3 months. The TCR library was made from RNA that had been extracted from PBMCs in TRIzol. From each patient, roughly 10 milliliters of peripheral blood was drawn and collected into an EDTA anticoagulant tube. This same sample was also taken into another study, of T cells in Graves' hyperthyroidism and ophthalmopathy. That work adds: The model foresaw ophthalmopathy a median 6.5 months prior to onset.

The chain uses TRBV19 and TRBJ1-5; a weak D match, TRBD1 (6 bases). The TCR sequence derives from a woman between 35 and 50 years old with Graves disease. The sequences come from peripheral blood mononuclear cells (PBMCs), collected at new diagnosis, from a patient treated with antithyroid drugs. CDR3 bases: TGTGCCAGTAGTATAGTCGCAGGGGTGTCTCAGCCCCAGCATTTT. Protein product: CASSIVAGVSQPQHF.